These 23 T cell receptor beta chains originate from one sample sequenced in a study of long-term antiretroviral therapy in people with HIV. An immunoSEQ assay, version v3.0, was performed at survey level. Measured with immunoSEQ multiplex PCR; TCRdb has only the in-frame clones, and not every one. The sample has under 30,000 clones, about nine tenths seen once; the top ten hold 7% to 8%. Sequencing was performed on unsorted PBMCs, taken roughly 5 years before starting antiretroviral therapy. The source is a man aged 45-60 years with HIV.

The gene calls are TRBV6-5 and TRBJ1-2; no clear D. V was trimmed by 5 bases and J by 2 bases, leaving 9 bases between them. Germline-derived CDR1 and CDR2 are MNHEY and SVGAGI. The CDR3 runs to 13 residues. The CDR3 region is CASSPERNYGYTF. CDR3 sequence (DNA): TGTGCCAGCAGTCCGGAAAGAAACTATGGCTACACCTTC.

This chain joins TRBV7-9 and TRBJ1-5; D possibly corresponds to TRBD1 (5 bases). With 5 bases removed from V and 3 bases from J, the gap between germline ends came to 11 bases. Germline-derived CDR1 and CDR2 are SEHNR and FQNEAQ (reference sequence). This CDR3 spans 14 amino acids. As DNA, the CDR3 is TGTGCCAGCAGCCGGGGGGACCCCAATCAGCCCCAGCATTTT. It codes for CASSRGDPNQPQHF.

The V call is TRBV5-1, the J call TRBJ2-2, with TRBD2 as a possible D gene (7 bases). CDR3 size: 14 residues. Per germline, CDR1 SGHRS and CDR2 YFSETQ. Trimming pared 5 bases from V and 7 bases from J, leaving 15 bases between. The CDR3 coding sequence is TGCGCCAGCAGGGAACGGGGGGCCGGCGGGGAGCTGTTTTTT. This encodes CASRERGAGGELFF.

The chain combines TRBV6-1 with TRBJ1-5, with unresolved D. Trimming pared 0 bases from V and 6 bases from J, leaving 9 bases between. This CDR3 spans 14 amino acids. Germline V CDR1 and CDR2: MNHNS, SASEGT. CDR3 sequence reads: CASSEAALPQPQHF. The CDR3 DNA sequence: TGTGCCAGCAGTGAAGCGGCACTGCCTCAGCCCCAGCATTTT.

This clone has only one observation. The chain recombines TRBV11-2 with TRBJ2-7; 8 bases fit TRBD2. The CDR3 covers 16 residues. With V trimmed by 1 base and J by 3 bases, 8 bases remained unmatched. CDR1 and CDR2 from the germline V gene are SGHAT and FQNNGV. CDR3 in amino acids: CASSLGLAGSGYEQYF. The CDR3 nucleotides are TGTGCCAGCAGCTTAGGGTTAGCGGGAAGTGGCTACGAGCAGTACTTC.

The chain employs TRBV14 and TRBJ2-3; TRBD1 matches at 10 bases. The CDR3 runs 19 residues. V lost 4 bases to trimming and J lost 1 base; unmatched junction nucleotides: 14. CDR1 is SGHDN, CDR2 FVKESK, per germline. In DNA form, the CDR3 reads TGTGCCAGCAGCCGGCGCATTACCGGGACAGGGGTTGGCACAGATACGCAGTATTTT. It codes for CASSRRITGTGVGTDTQYF.

This clone was found a few times. This sequence joins TRBV9 and TRBJ2-1; 9 positions match TRBD1. The CDR3 totals 14 residues. The germline CDR1 and CDR2 sequences are SGDLS and YYNGEE. The junction had 1 base not matched to a gene; V was cut back by 3 bases and J by 3 bases. CDR3 in amino acids: CASSAGQGYNEQFF. Here the CDR3 DNA reads TGTGCCAGCAGCGCGGGACAGGGCTACAATGAGCAGTTCTTC. Complete variable domain (other parts from reference TRBV9 and TRBJ2-1): DSGVTQTPKHLITATGQRVTLRCSPRSGDLSVYWYQQSLDQGLQFLIQYYNGEERAKGNILERFSAQQFPDLHSELNLSSLELGDSALYFCASSAGQGYNEQFFGPGTRLTVL.

This clone was observed a handful of times. CDR3 sequence reads: CASSSGTGGPHEQYF. For the CDR3, the DNA is TGTGCCAGCAGCTCCGGGACAGGGGGCCCCCACGAGCAGTACTTC. This chain links TRBV7-9 with TRBJ2-7, with TRBD1 matching 12 bases. Germline CDR1 is SEHNR and CDR2 is FQNEAQ (reference sequence). The CDR3 is 15 amino acids. V dropped 4 bases and J dropped 5; count of bases not matched to a gene: 6.

This chain uses TRBV29-1 with TRBJ2-7; 7 nucleotides match TRBD1. The ends lost 6 bases at V and 1 base at J; junction bases unmatched: 6. The CDR3 extends over 13 amino acids. From germline, CDR1 is SQVTM and CDR2 ANQGSEA. The CDR3 loop is CSVMTGPSYEQYF. The CDR3 bases are TGCAGCGTCATGACAGGGCCTTCCTACGAGCAGTACTTC.

The chain uses TRBV2 and TRBJ1-1, with TRBD1 matching 8 bases. CDR3 length: 14 residues. The V gene end was trimmed by 6 bases and the J gene end by 1 base; junction bases not matched to a gene: 4. Germline-derived CDR1 and CDR2 are SNHLY and FYNNEI. This CDR3 reads CASSGQGRNTEAFF. DNA of the CDR3: TGTGCCAGCAGCGGACAGGGAAGGAACACTGAAGCTTTCTTT.

A single count supports this clone. The CDR3 sequence: CASETGLAGDDTQYF. For the CDR3, the DNA is TGTGCCAGCGAGACGGGACTAGCGGGGGACGATACGCAGTATTTT. The V call is TRBV6-1, the J call TRBJ2-3, with TRBD2 matching 14 bases. V shed 8 bases, J shed 6 bases, and the junction held 7 bases outside the gene matches. This CDR3 has 15 residues. The germline gives CDR1 MNHNS, CDR2 SASEGT.

V and J are TRBV5-1 and TRBJ2-2, with 7 bases fitting TRBD1. Trimming took 1 base from V and 1 from J; bases not matched to a gene: 7. The CDR3 contains 17 residues. Germline V lookup: CDR1 SGHRS, CDR2 YFSETQ. The CDR3 DNA follows: TGCGCCAGCAGCTTGCCGGAAGGGGGCTTGAACACCGGGGAGCTGTTTTTT. This sequence encodes CASSLPEGGLNTGELFF.

The chain combines TRBV5-1 with TRBJ2-7; TRBD1 matches at 8 bases. J was trimmed by 0 bases and V by 4 bases; bases with no gene match: 6. The V gene's germline CDR1 is SGHRS and CDR2 YFSETQ. CDR3 length: 15 residues. This CDR3 reads CASSPRTGFSYEQYF. Here the CDR3 DNA reads TGCGCCAGCAGCCCGAGGACAGGGTTCTCCTACGAGCAGTACTTC.

The chain links TRBV28 to TRBJ1-4; D gene unclear. Germline V gene lookup returns CDR1 MDHEN and CDR2 SYDVKM. There are 16 residues in the CDR3. V lost 5 bases to trimming and J lost 1 base, with 14 bases between them. As DNA, the CDR3 is TGTGCCAGCAGTCCCTCGCGGTGGGGAACTAATGAAAAACTGTTTTTT. As protein: CASSPSRWGTNEKLFF.

The chain joins TRBV6-4 to TRBJ2-2; 7 positions agree with TRBD1. The CDR3 consists of 14 residues. CDR1 is MRHNA, CDR2 SNTAGT, per germline. V lost 4 bases, J lost 5 bases, and 4 bases stayed unmatched. DNA for the CDR3: TGTGCCAGCAGTGCCGACAGGGCTACCGGGGAGCTGTTTTTT. It specifies CASSADRATGELFF.

The chain recombines TRBV5-4 with TRBJ1-3; maybe TRBD1 (6 bases). Germline CDR1 is SGHNT and CDR2 is YYREEE (reference sequence). CDR3 size: 14 residues. The V end was cut by 3 bases, the J end by 4 bases, with 11 bases between. In DNA, the CDR3 is TGTGCCAGCAGCTCTATTGGACAGGGAAACACCATATATTTT. Translated: CASSSIGQGNTIYF.

For the CDR3, the DNA is TGTGCCAGTAGTGCGAGGGAGAGCACAGATACGCAGTATTTT. It specifies CASSARESTDTQYF. The V gene is TRBV19, the J gene TRBJ2-3, with a weak D call TRBD2 (5 bases). Germline values: CDR1 LNHDA, CDR2 SQIVND (reference sequence). Deletions cut 5 bases from V and 0 bases from J, with 9 bases between. The CDR3 has 14 residues.

This clone was seen only a few times. The chain carries TRBV18 and TRBJ1-2; D is ambiguous. This CDR3 comprises 11 residues. CDR1 and CDR2 from the germline V gene are KGHSH and LQKENI. Trimming cost V 2 bases and J 4 bases, with 2 bases left between them. The CDR3 region is CASSPSYGYTF. The CDR3 DNA sequence: TGTGCCAGCTCACCATCCTATGGCTACACCTTC.

The chain links TRBV5-4 to TRBJ2-7, with D maybe TRBD2 (6 bases). The CDR3 consists of 15 residues. Trimming took off 0 bases at V and 3 bases at J, with 13 bases between the two ends. Germline V lookup: CDR1 SGHNT, CDR2 YYREEE (reference sequence). CDR3 DNA: TGTGCCAGCAGCTTGGGCGCGGGACCCTACTACGAGCAGTACTTC. This sequence encodes CASSLGAGPYYEQYF.

This rearrangement joins TRBV11-2 to TRBJ2-2, with D perhaps TRBD1 (5 bases). This CDR3 comprises 16 residues. The V end was cut by 4 bases, the J end by 0 bases, with 12 bases between. CDR1 is SGHAT and CDR2 is FQNNGV in the germline V gene. The CDR3 reads CASSSIQVANTGELFF. The CDR3 DNA is TGTGCCAGCAGCTCCATACAGGTCGCGAACACCGGGGAGCTGTTTTTT.

The chain carries TRBV7-3 and TRBJ2-5; D unclear. Trimming removed 1 base at V and 2 bases at J, with 11 bases between. The germline V gene encodes CDR1 SGHTA and CDR2 FQGTGA. CDR3 length: 15 residues. CDR3 bases: TGTGCCAGCAGCTTAAATACCGGATCACAAGAGACCCAGTACTTC. It encodes CASSLNTGSQETQYF.

This chain joins TRBV5-1 and TRBJ2-2, with 11 bases identical to TRBD2. The CDR3 consists of 15 residues. The V segment lost 4 bases and the J segment 1 base; nucleotides outside the gene matches: 0. CDR1 is SGHRS and CDR2 is YFSETQ in the germline V gene. CDR3 amino acids: CASSGTSGNTGELFF. CDR3 sequence (DNA): TGCGCCAGCAGCGGGACTAGCGGGAACACCGGGGAGCTGTTTTTT.

This clone showed up just a few times. CDR3 region: CASSFLQGGKAFF. In DNA form, the CDR3 reads TGTGCCAGCAGCTTTTTGCAGGGAGGGAAAGCTTTCTTT. The gene calls are TRBV11-3 and TRBJ1-1, with a tentative D call TRBD1 (5 bases). Trimming pared 3 bases from V and 9 bases from J, leaving 14 bases between. From germline, CDR1 is SGHNT and CDR2 YENEEA. This CDR3 contains 13 residues.